The 27 T cell receptor beta chains listed next were all sequenced from one sample in a study of blood T cell repertoires in COVID-19 (dated by TCRdb to 2020 to 2021). Library generation was performed with the immunoSEQ multiplex PCR assay. The source is immuneACCESS, and TCRdb retained only in-frame sequences with V and J called. Part of the clones is not carried over; for the studies checked, unresolved V genes explain less than half of this, and the remainder is unexplained. The table for this sample lists 100,000 to 150,000 clones; about 88% of them were counted only once. Approximately 1% of the sample lies in the top ten. Material for sequencing was peripheral blood. The source is a woman at least 80 years old with acute or convalescent COVID-19.

The rearrangement links TRBV10-3 to TRBJ2-5; D unresolved. The CDR3 sequence is 14 residues long. Germline V gives CDR1 ENHRY, CDR2 SYGVKD. V shed 5 bases and J shed 3 bases, with 13 bases lying between them. The CDR3 DNA sequence: TGTGCCATCAGTTCCTCGGCGGAAAAAGAGACCCAGTACTTC. Translated, it gives CAISSSAEKETQYF.

This chain joins TRBV9 and TRBJ2-1, with 7 bases lining up with TRBD1. The V segment lost 1 base and the J segment 6 bases; nucleotides outside the gene matches: 7. The CDR3 has 15 residues. Germline V gene lookup returns CDR1 SGDLS and CDR2 YYNGEE. The CDR3 DNA reads TGTGCCAGCAGCGTATATTCGACAGGGACCAATGAGCAGTTCTTC. It codes for CASSVYSTGTNEQFF.

CDR3 residues: CASSTSGRNTDTQYF. Written as DNA, the CDR3 is TGTGCCAGCAGTACTAGCGGGAGGAACACAGATACGCAGTATTTT. This sequence joins TRBV6-4 and TRBJ2-3; 12 bases match TRBD2. Losses at the gene ends were 5 bases for V and 2 bases for J; bases not matched to a gene: 2. Germline CDR1 and CDR2: MRHNA and SNTAGT. The CDR3 sequence is 15 residues long.

The genes are TRBV7-2 and TRBJ2-2, with D unresolved. Trimming took 3 bases from V and 5 from J, leaving 19 bases between them. Germline V CDR1 and CDR2: SGHTA, FQGNSA. CDR3 length: 17 residues. The CDR3 DNA follows: TGTGCCAGCAGCTTCATTAGGCAGACTCACGGTACCGGGGAGCTGTTTTTT. This codes for CASSFIRQTHGTGELFF.

V and J are TRBV19 and TRBJ2-2; 7 bases are shared with TRBD1. After removal of 7 bases from V and 5 bases from J, the junction contained 13 bases not matched to a gene. The CDR3 extends over 16 amino acids. Germline V CDR1 and CDR2: LNHDA, SQIVND (reference sequence). The CDR3 is CASTRTGNLGTGELFF. Here the CDR3 DNA reads TGTGCCAGTACGAGGACAGGCAACCTTGGGACCGGGGAGCTGTTTTTT.

This clone has a handful of counts. The chain recombines TRBV19 with TRBJ1-6; possibly TRBD1 for D (5 bases). V lost 6 bases and J 9 bases, leaving 18 bases between the germline ends. The CDR3 sequence is 15 residues long. CDR1 LNHDA and CDR2 SQIVND come from the germline V gene (reference sequence). The CDR3 loop is CASRPMMGGGSPLHF. The CDR3, as DNA: TGTGCCAGTAGACCTATGATGGGCGGGGGTTCACCCCTCCACTTT.

The chain has TRBV9 and TRBJ1-5; 9 positions match TRBD1. Trimming at V came to 3 bases and at J to 5 bases, leaving 9 bases not matched to a gene. Germline V gene sequence: CDR1 SGDLS, CDR2 YYNGEE. This CDR3 region has 16 residues. This CDR3 is CASSASGRTGDQPQHF. DNA for the CDR3: TGTGCCAGCAGCGCAAGTGGGAGGACAGGGGATCAGCCCCAGCATTTT.

The V call is TRBV29-1, the J call TRBJ2-1, with D perhaps matching TRBD2 (6 bases). Germline V CDR1 and CDR2: SQVTM, ANQGSEA. Trimming cost V 5 bases and J 0 bases, with 14 bases left between them. This CDR3 comprises 15 residues. CDR3 residues: CSVRRDIPSYNEQFF. The CDR3 DNA follows: TGCAGCGTTCGGAGGGATATACCCTCCTACAATGAGCAGTTCTTC.

This chain connects TRBV10-3 to TRBJ2-3, with TRBD2 matching 12 bases. This CDR3 contains 18 residues. Germline trimming cut 4 bases from V and 5 bases from J; bases unmatched to any gene: 13. Germline V gene data show CDR1 as ENHRY and CDR2 as SYGVKD. The chain's CDR3 is CAISGGASGRAGGDTQYF. The CDR3 nucleotides read TGTGCCATCAGTGGGGGTGCTAGCGGGAGGGCCGGAGGAGATACGCAGTATTTT.

The chain combines TRBV5-4 with TRBJ2-5; tentatively, D is TRBD2 (6 bases). Looked up from germline, CDR1 is SGHNT and CDR2 is YYREEE (reference sequence). CDR3 length: 16 amino acids. Trimming pared 4 bases from V and 4 bases from J, leaving 20 bases between. As DNA, the CDR3 is TGTGCCAGCAGCCCTTCCCCTCTAGCGTCCCTAGAGACCCAGTACTTC. Residues: CASSPSPLASLETQYF.

The genes are TRBV7-3 and TRBJ2-1, with unresolved D. The ends were cut back, 1 base at V and 0 bases at J, with 10 bases in the middle. CDR3 size: 16 residues. Germline CDR1 is SGHTA and CDR2 is FQGTGA. CDR3 region: CASSLRRRSSYNEQFF. The CDR3 DNA sequence: TGTGCCAGCAGCTTAAGGCGGAGAAGCTCCTACAATGAGCAGTTCTTC.

The V and J genes are TRBV9 and TRBJ2-2; 13 bases agree with TRBD2. Germline-derived CDR1 and CDR2 are SGDLS and YYNGEE. The CDR3 consists of 17 residues. Unmatched junction bases numbered 8, after V lost 4 bases and J lost 5 bases. The DNA for the CDR3 is TGTGCCAGCAGCCCTCGAGGGACTAGCGGGGATACCGGGGAGCTGTTTTTT. Encoded protein: CASSPRGTSGDTGELFF.

In its sample, this clone was seen a few times. The rearrangement uses TRBV11-2 and TRBJ2-7; no clear D. V was clipped by 3 bases and J by 3 bases, with 6 bases between them. CDR3 size: 12 residues. Germline lookup yields CDR1 SGHAT and CDR2 FQNNGV. DNA of the CDR3: TGTGCCAGCAGCTTCCAAATCTACGAGCAGTACTTC. Protein product: CASSFQIYEQYF.

The chain has TRBV5-6 and TRBJ2-5, with TRBD2 matching over 11 bases. Per the germline V gene, CDR1 is SGHDT and CDR2 is YYEEEE. The ends lost 4 bases at V and 3 bases at J; junction bases unmatched: 14. CDR3 length equals 18 residues. CDR3 in amino acids: CASSGTGLAEAVEETQYF. The CDR3 DNA is TGTGCCAGCAGCGGGACGGGACTAGCGGAGGCGGTAGAAGAGACCCAGTACTTC.

The V gene is TRBV5-1, the J gene TRBJ1-2; 8 nucleotides match TRBD1. The CDR3 is made up of 14 amino acids. J was trimmed by 3 bases and V by 4 bases; bases with no gene match: 5. CDR1 and CDR2 from the germline V gene are SGHRS and YFSETQ. The CDR3 reads CASSHDRGDYGYTF. In nucleotides, the CDR3 is TGCGCCAGCAGCCACGACAGGGGCGACTATGGCTACACCTTC.

This chain links TRBV7-9 with TRBJ1-2, with D possibly TRBD1 on 5 matching bases. V lost 4 bases and J 5 bases, leaving 14 bases between the germline ends. CDR1 and CDR2 (germline): SEHNR, FQNEAQ (reference sequence). The CDR3 spans 14 residues. The CDR3 here is CASSSPGGGYGYTF. The CDR3 region has the DNA TGTGCCAGCAGCTCCCCTGGGGGGGGGTATGGCTACACCTTC.

The V and J genes are TRBV15 and TRBJ2-1; D gene unclear. V lost 6 bases, J lost 7 bases, and 22 bases lay in between. Germline loops: CDR1 LNHNV, CDR2 YYDKDF (reference sequence). The CDR3 totals 16 residues. For the CDR3, the DNA is TGTGCCACCAGTGCTCTTGTTATAGGAGTCGGGAATGAGCAGTTCTTC. It encodes CATSALVIGVGNEQFF.

The rearrangement links TRBV7-9 to TRBJ2-4; weak D call: TRBD1 (6 bases). This CDR3 is 13 amino acids long. Germline values: CDR1 SEHNR, CDR2 FQNEAQ (reference sequence). The V end was cut by 5 bases, the J end by 4 bases, with 9 bases between. CDR3 residues: CASSPGQKNIQYF. DNA of the CDR3: TGTGCCAGCAGCCCTGGACAGAAAAACATTCAGTACTTC.

This clone came up once. The rearrangement joins TRBV7-3 to TRBJ2-1, with TRBD2 matching over 12 bases. This CDR3 contains 17 residues. The trim removed 1 base at V and 7 bases at J, leaving 8 bases unmatched. From germline, CDR1 is SGHTA and CDR2 FQGTGA. The CDR3: CASSLSPLAGGENEQFF. The DNA for the CDR3 is TGTGCCAGCAGCTTAAGTCCACTAGCGGGGGGAGAGAATGAGCAGTTCTTC. Together with reference TRBV7-3 and TRBJ2-1, the CDR3 gives the full variable domain: GAGVSQTPSNKVTEKGKYVELRCDPISGHTALYWYRQSLGQGPEFLIYFQGTGAADDSGLPNDRFFAVRPEGSVSTLKIQRTERGDSAVYLCASSLSPLAGGENEQFFGPGTRLTVL.

This sequence joins TRBV5-4 and TRBJ2-5; TRBD2 aligns across 9 bases. V lost 4 bases and J lost 1; bases outside the gene matches: 8. CDR3 length equals 16 residues. The germline CDR1 and CDR2 sequences are SGHNT and YYREEE (reference sequence). The CDR3 loop reads CASSRKRLAAQETQYF. The DNA for the CDR3 is TGTGCCAGCAGCAGGAAAAGACTAGCGGCCCAAGAGACCCAGTACTTC.

The chain employs TRBV5-1 and TRBJ2-5; 11 nucleotides match TRBD2. This CDR3 has 15 amino acids. V trimming: 5 bases; J trimming: 5 bases; junction bases outside the gene matches: 8. CDR1 and CDR2 from the germline V gene are SGHRS and YFSETQ. CDR3: CASSATSGSMETQYF. The CDR3 region has the DNA TGCGCCAGCAGTGCCACTAGCGGGAGTATGGAGACCCAGTACTTC.

A few counts support this clone. In the same sample, other DNA sequences code for this CDR3. The CDR3 DNA reads TGTGCCAGTAGTCGCGGAGCCCTGAACACTGAAGCTTTCTTT. It specifies CASSRGALNTEAFF. The V gene is TRBV19, the J gene TRBJ1-1; D call uncertain. Germline V gives CDR1 LNHDA, CDR2 SQIVND (reference sequence). CDR3 size: 14 residues. V was pared by 5 bases and J by 0 bases, with 10 bases between.

This clone was picked up one time. The chain recombines TRBV15 with TRBJ2-1, with D perhaps TRBD2 (5 bases). CDR3 length: 14 amino acids. Germline-derived CDR1 and CDR2 are LNHNV and YYDKDF (reference sequence). Deletions cut 6 bases from V and 5 bases from J, with 14 bases between. CDR3: CATSYERTHNEQFF. CDR3 bases: TGTGCCACCAGTTATGAGAGGACTCACAATGAGCAGTTCTTC.

In DNA, the CDR3 is TGTGCCAGTAGTGTGGTGGGGGCCGAAGAGACCCAGTACTTC. Amino acids: CASSVVGAEETQYF. The V and J genes are TRBV19 and TRBJ2-5; TRBD1 is a possible D gene (6 bases). CDR1 and CDR2 (germline): LNHDA, SQIVND (reference sequence). Trimming removed 5 bases at V and 3 bases at J, with 13 bases between. The CDR3 totals 14 residues.

The CDR3 reads CASSLKARVTTTSTDTQYF. As DNA, the CDR3 is TGCGCCAGCAGCTTAAAGGCCAGGGTGACCACAACCAGCACAGATACGCAGTATTTT. The chain is built from TRBV5-1 and TRBJ2-3; TRBD1 is a possible D gene (5 bases). Deletions cut 2 bases from V and 0 bases from J, with 22 bases between. There are 19 residues in the CDR3. Germline V gene lookup returns CDR1 SGHRS and CDR2 YFSETQ.

The V and J genes are TRBV29-1 and TRBJ1-2; the D is unclear. Trimming removed 0 bases from V and 8 bases from J, with 10 bases in between. The CDR3 has 12 residues. Germline lookup yields CDR1 SQVTM and CDR2 ANQGSEA. The CDR3 DNA reads TGCAGCGTTGAAGATAGTCAGGCCGGCTACACCTTC. It codes for CSVEDSQAGYTF.

The gene calls are TRBV6-1 and TRBJ2-2; a possible D gene is TRBD1 (5 bases). V was trimmed by 1 base and J by 14 bases, leaving 14 bases between them. This CDR3 spans 13 amino acids. Germline V lookup: CDR1 MNHNS, CDR2 SASEGT. The CDR3 loop reads CASSEEKARALFF. CDR3 sequence (DNA): TGTGCCAGCAGTGAAGAAAAGGCCAGGGCCCTGTTTTTT.